This is a list of T cell receptor beta chains from one sample in a study of blood T cell repertoires in COVID-19. The data were produced by immunoSEQ multiplex PCR, yet TCRdb's version contains in-frame clones alone and is incomplete. The sample includes about 280,000 clones, approximately 83% seen only once; the top ten take 10% to 15%. The sequenced sample consisted of peripheral blood. These receptors originate from a human donor in a cohort sampled during active COVID-19. CDR3s include the opening cysteine and the closing phenylalanine or tryptophan. The D gene is left open where the match is weak. Clone size is shown for a subset of rows, as once, few, many or a class of expanded clone.

TRBD2 | NA | 14 | TRBJ2-1 | TRBV2 | CASNQREAYNEQFF | TGTGCCAGCAATCAGCGGGAGGCCTACAATGAGCAGTTCTTC
TRBD1 | few | 15 | TRBJ1-2 | TRBV6-5 | CASSYSNRGVGGYTF | TGTGCCAGCAGTTACTCGAACAGGGGAGTTGGTGGCTACACCTTC
NA | NA | 12 | TRBJ2-3 | TRBV3-1/TRBV3-2 | CASSQVSDTQYF | TGTGCCAGCAGCCAAGTATCAGATACGCAGTATTTT
NA | NA | 19 | TRBJ2-4 | TRBV21-1 | CASSNKQPIAGGPGNIQYF | TGTGCCAGCAGCAATAAACAGCCCATAGCGGGAGGGCCTGGGAACATTCAGTACTTC
NA | NA | 17 | TRBJ2-1 | TRBV19 | CASSMSSGGRSYNEQFF | TGTGCCAGTAGTATGAGTTCAGGCGGGCGCTCCTACAATGAGCAGTTCTTC
NA | NA | 14 | TRBJ1-4 | TRBV5-1 | CASSWRQGSEKLFF | TGCGCCAGCAGCTGGCGCCAGGGCAGTGAAAAACTGTTTTTT
TRBD1 | NA | 12 | TRBJ2-5 | TRBV29-1 | CSVATGGETQYF | TGCAGCGTAGCAACAGGGGGAGAGACCCAGTACTTC
TRBD2 | NA | 14 | TRBJ2-7 | TRBV19 | CASSLASGPYEQYF | TGTGCCAGTAGTCTTGCTAGCGGGCCCTACGAGCAGTACTTC
NA | NA | 16 | TRBJ1-2 | TRBV7-9 | CASSPQRLGAGDGYTF | TGTGCCAGCAGCCCGCAACGCCTGGGGGCGGGTGATGGCTACACCTTC
NA | NA | 15 | TRBJ1-1 | TRBV29-1 | CSVVSGTTMNTEAFF | TGCAGCGTTGTCTCGGGGACAACTATGAACACTGAAGCTTTCTTT
NA | NA | 13 | TRBJ1-2 | TRBV29-1 | CSVESRVLDGYTF | TGCAGCGTTGAGTCAAGAGTGTTGGATGGCTACACCTTC
NA | NA | 17 | TRBJ1-4 | TRBV4-1 | CASSQDWGGAGHEKLFF | TGCGCCAGCAGCCAAGATTGGGGGGGCGCAGGGCATGAAAAACTGTTTTTT
NA | NA | 16 | TRBJ2-7 | TRBV3-1/TRBV3-2 | CASSRFFRGSSYEQYF | TGTGCCAGCAGCCGATTCTTTAGGGGCTCCTCCTACGAGCAGTACTTC
NA | NA | 12 | TRBJ1-6 | TRBV30 | CAWNTGYSPLHF | TGTGCCTGGAACACAGGGTATTCACCCCTCCACTTT
TRBD1 | NA | 15 | TRBJ2-1 | TRBV2 | CASSMDRGAYNEQFF | TGTGCCAGCAGCATGGACAGGGGGGCCTACAATGAGCAGTTCTTC
NA | NA | 13 | TRBJ2-2 | TRBV3-1/TRBV3-2 | CASSPSHTGELFF | TGTGCCAGCAGCCCCTCCCACACCGGGGAGCTGTTTTTT
NA | once | 17 | TRBJ1-5 | TRBV5-8 | CASSLANTASGNQPQHF | TGTGCCAGCAGCTTGGCTAATACAGCATCCGGCAATCAGCCCCAGCATTTT
NA | NA | 18 | TRBJ2-7 | TRBV11-2 | CASSLVPPTYGLIIEQYF | TGTGCCAGCAGCTTAGTGCCCCCCACTTACGGTCTGATTATCGAGCAGTACTTC
NA | NA | 17 | TRBJ2-6 | TRBV9 | CASSIDRRALGANVLTF | TGTGCCAGCAGCATTGACAGAAGGGCCCTTGGGGCCAACGTCCTGACTTTC
NA | few | 15 | TRBJ1-6 | TRBV19 | CASSIRQGGNSPLHF | TGTGCCAGTAGTATCCGCCAGGGTGGTAATTCACCCCTCCACTTT
NA | once | 15 | TRBJ1-4 | TRBV11-2 | CASSPLGGLNEKLFF | TGTGCCAGCAGCCCATTGGGGGGGCTGAATGAAAAACTGTTTTTT
TRBD1 | few | 15 | TRBJ2-2 | TRBV30 | CACGTGVGTTGELFF | TGTGCCTGCGGGACAGGGGTGGGGACCACCGGGGAGCTGTTTTTT
TRBD2 | few | 17 | TRBJ2-4 | TRBV5-1 | CASSGGLAGVEENIQYF | TGCGCCAGCAGTGGTGGACTAGCGGGGGTCGAGGAAAACATTCAGTACTTC
NA | NA | 11 | TRBJ1-2 | TRBV18 | CASSPLVFQVF | TGTGCCAGCTCACCATTGGTTTTTCAGGTCTTC
TRBD2 | NA | 16 | TRBJ2-2 | TRBV6-6 | CASSPWAGARTGELFF | TGTGCCAGCAGCCCCTGGGCGGGAGCACGGACCGGGGAGCTGTTTTTT
TRBD1 | NA | 17 | TRBJ2-2 | TRBV7-2 | CASSLVGTGGFPGELFF | TGTGCCAGCAGCTTAGTTGGGACAGGGGGCTTCCCCGGGGAGCTGTTTTTT